This T cell receptor beta chain came from a study of shared clonotypes between healthy human individuals. General study points: Clonotypes which were not shared had lower generation probabilities than clonotypes that all four donors shared.

As for this clone: Its antigen is as yet unknown.

The germline V gene encodes CDR1 MNHNS and CDR2 SASEGT. V shed 5 bases and J shed 7 bases, with 14 bases lying between them. The length of the CDR3 is 13 residues. CD4+ cells underwent separation, giving CD45RA+ naive and CD45RA-negative memory subsets. Every subset's genomic DNA went evenly onto several immunoSEQ plates. Measured with immunoSEQ multiplex PCR; TCRdb has only the in-frame clones, and not every one. The table shows some 2,100,000 clones, with 95% occurring only once. The chain combines TRBV6-1 with TRBJ1-1; possible D gene TRBD1, 6 bases. The clonotype originates from a man aged 18 to 29 in good health. Sequencing input: naive CD4+ T cells sorted from blood. Stated subset: CD45RA+ positively selected. The CDR3 sequence: CASSLRLQGEAFF. In DNA, the CDR3 is TGTGCCAGCAGTCTCAGGTTACAGGGTGAAGCTTTCTTT.